One sample yielded the 12 T cell receptor beta chains listed below, sequenced in a study of early T cells in non-severe SARS-CoV-2 infection. Using its own MiXCR run on the 5' RACE reads, TCRdb lists one record per CDR3 protein. Of about 66,000 distinct CDR3 sequences listed, more than 15% were seen once; the top ten hold roughly 9%. Material: whole blood, obtained at baseline. The receptors shown here come from an adult who was a healthcare worker with PCR-confirmed SARS-CoV-2 infection or an uninfected control (not recorded which).

A few counts support this clonotype. This chain joins TRBV3-1 and TRBJ2-3, with a tentative D call TRBD2 (7 bases). The germline V and J ends were trimmed by 8 bases and 5 bases, with 29 bases remaining between them. The germline CDR1 and CDR2 sequences are LGHDT and YNNKEL (reference sequence). The CDR3 runs to 18 residues. CDR3 sequence: CASSLIGLRGGRRDTQYF. The CDR3 nucleotides read TGTGCCAGCTCCCTCATCGGACTTAGGGGGGGCCGGAGAGATACGCAGTATTTT.

This clonotype was picked up many times. The V and J genes are TRBV10-3 and TRBJ1-5, with a weak D call TRBD1 (5 bases). Germline-derived CDR1 and CDR2 are ENHRY and SYGVKD. The CDR3 has 12 residues. The V and J ends lost 8 bases and 3 bases respectively, with 8 bases between them. The CDR3 DNA reads as TGTGCCATCGGGGCGAACAATCAGCCCCAGCATTTT. It translates to CAIGANNQPQHF.

The V gene is TRBV29-1, the J gene TRBJ2-7; TRBD1 aligns across 11 bases. The junction had 8 bases not matched to a gene; V was cut back by 6 bases and J by 1 base. The length of the CDR3 is 15 residues. CDR1 is SQVTM, CDR2 ANQGSEA, per germline. The CDR3 DNA follows: TGCAGCGTCCTGAAAGGGACAGGGGGATCCTACGAGCAGTACTTC. Translation gives CSVLKGTGGSYEQYF.

The V call is TRBV30, the J call TRBJ1-3; tentatively, D is TRBD1 (5 bases). CDR3 size: 12 residues. V dropped 4 bases and J dropped 2 bases, with 6 bases sitting between them. Germline-derived CDR1 and CDR2 are GTSNPN and SVGIG (reference sequence). Written as DNA, the CDR3 is TGTGCCTGGACAGGGCCTGGAAACACCATATATTTT. This encodes CAWTGPGNTIYF.

The chain is built from TRBV7-2 and TRBJ2-5; D gene uncertain. The V and J ends lost 1 base and 4 bases respectively, with 10 bases between them. The length of the CDR3 is 14 residues. Germline assignment: CDR1 SGHTA and CDR2 FQGNSA. The CDR3, as DNA: TGTGCCAGCAGCTTAGGGGTCGGTTCAGAGACCCAGTACTTC. Its protein is CASSLGVGSETQYF. Complete variable domain (other parts from reference TRBV7-2 and TRBJ2-5): GAGVSQSPSNKVTEKGKDVELRCDPISGHTALYWYRQSLGQGLEFLIYFQGNSAPDKSGLPSDRFSAERTGGSVSTLTIQRTQQEDSAVYLCASSLGVGSETQYFGPGTRLLVL.

In its sample, this clonotype was seen many times. Here the CDR3 DNA reads TGCAGCGCAACTGCCGAGGGAAGCGGGGAGCTGTTTTTT. This encodes CSATAEGSGELFF. The chain joins TRBV29-1 to TRBJ2-2; D possibly corresponds to TRBD2 (5 bases). Trimming removed 7 bases at V and 7 bases at J, with 16 bases between. Germline V lookup: CDR1 SQVTM, CDR2 ANQGSEA. This CDR3 comprises 13 residues.

Only a few counts were recorded for this clonotype. The chain is built from TRBV10-2 and TRBJ2-5, with 7 bases aligning to TRBD2. CDR1 is WSHSY and CDR2 is SAAADI in the germline V gene. Trimming cost V 2 bases and J 4 bases; bases outside gene matches: 7. This CDR3 has 15 amino acids. CDR3 loop: CASSERSLAVETQYF. Written as DNA, the CDR3 is TGCGCCAGCAGTGAGCGAAGCCTAGCGGTAGAGACCCAGTACTTC.

This sequence joins TRBV7-2 and TRBJ1-1; 9 bases are shared with TRBD1. This CDR3 region has 14 residues. The trim removed 4 bases at V and 7 bases at J, leaving 7 bases unmatched. In germline, CDR1 is SGHTA, CDR2 FQGNSA. CDR3 in DNA: TGTGCCAGCAGCTCTCACAGGGGGCAGAGTGAAGCTTTCTTT. This translates into CASSSHRGQSEAFF.

This clonotype was seen a few times. The chain has TRBV30 and TRBJ2-7; TRBD1 agrees at 10 bases. CDR1 is GTSNPN, CDR2 SVGIG, per germline (reference sequence). This CDR3 is built from 12 residues. V lost 3 bases to trimming and J lost 4 bases; unmatched junction nucleotides: 0. The CDR3 DNA follows: TGTGCCTGGAGGGGACAGGGGTACGAGCAGTACTTC. Its protein is CAWRGQGYEQYF.

This clonotype is classed as medium-sized. The chain has TRBV11-2 and TRBJ1-2, with D perhaps TRBD1 (5 bases). CDR3 length: 13 amino acids. CDR1 and CDR2 (germline): SGHAT, FQNNGV. V lost 4 bases and J lost 6, with 12 bases in between. This CDR3 reads CASSSGRVNGYTF. The DNA for the CDR3 is TGTGCCAGCAGCTCAGGGAGGGTGAATGGCTACACCTTC.

Sample share makes this clonotype medium-sized. V and J are TRBV2 and TRBJ2-2; D gene unclear. V dropped 3 bases and J dropped 3 bases, with 5 bases sitting between them. Germline V gene lookup returns CDR1 SNHLY and CDR2 FYNNEI. The CDR3 is 13 amino acids. The CDR3 region has the DNA TGTGCCAGCAGTGATATTGACACCGGGGAGCTGTTTTTT. This sequence encodes CASSDIDTGELFF.

This clonotype was detected only a few times. V is TRBV7-8 and J is TRBJ2-7; no firm D call. The CDR3 sequence is 11 residues long. CDR1 is SGHVS, CDR2 FQNEAQ, per germline. Trimming pared 8 bases from V and 6 bases from J, leaving 11 bases between. The CDR3 bases are TGTGCCAGCGCGGTGTCACTCGAGCAGTACTTC. Translated, it gives CASAVSLEQYF.